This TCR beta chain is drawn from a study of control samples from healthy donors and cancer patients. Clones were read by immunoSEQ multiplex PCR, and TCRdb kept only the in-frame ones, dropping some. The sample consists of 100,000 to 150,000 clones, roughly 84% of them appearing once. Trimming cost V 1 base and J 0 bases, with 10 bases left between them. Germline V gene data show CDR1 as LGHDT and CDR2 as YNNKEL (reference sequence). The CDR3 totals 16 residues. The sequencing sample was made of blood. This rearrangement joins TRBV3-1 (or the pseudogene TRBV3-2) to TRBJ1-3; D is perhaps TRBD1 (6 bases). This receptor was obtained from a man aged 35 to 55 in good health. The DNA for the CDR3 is TGTGCCAGCAGCCAAGGGGGACACCCCTCTGGAAACACCATATATTTT. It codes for CASSQGGHPSGNTIYF.